The rows below give T cell receptor beta chains drawn from one sample of a study of OX40 agonist ivuxolimab in advanced cancers. The assay was immunoSEQ multiplex PCR, and TCRdb's table has in-frame clones only and misses some. This sample has some 28,000 clones; around three quarters occur once, and the top ten carry around 14%. The sample was CD4+ or CD8+ T cells sorted from blood, taken in a trial of the OX40 agonist ivuxolimab. These receptors were obtained from an adult with an advanced solid tumor such as melanoma, head and neck, liver or kidney cancer. Both conserved end residues are part of each CDR3. The order of the fields is clone size, J gene, D gene, V gene, CDR3 DNA, CDR3 protein. The D gene is left open where the match is weak. Some rows have no size entry. The others give once, few or many, or a class for an expanded clone.

abundance: few
j_gene: TRBJ2-2
d_gene: .
v_gene: TRBV2
CDR3nt: TGTGCCAGCAGTGAGGTTGGGGGGACAATTAACACCGGGGAGCTGTTTTTT
CDR3aa: CASSEVGGTINTGELFF

abundance: .
j_gene: TRBJ1-2
d_gene: .
v_gene: TRBV5-8
CDR3nt: TGTGCCAGCAGCTTAGAGGGGGGATATGGCTACACCTTC
CDR3aa: CASSLEGGYGYTF

abundance: .
j_gene: TRBJ2-6
d_gene: .
v_gene: TRBV7-8
CDR3nt: TGTGCCAGCAGCCTACCCGACCCACAAAGTCGGGCCAACGTCCTGACTTTC
CDR3aa: CASSLPDPQSRANVLTF

abundance: .
j_gene: TRBJ2-7
d_gene: .
v_gene: TRBV19
CDR3nt: TGTGCCAGTAGTACCGCGTCCGGGTACGAGCAGTACTTC
CDR3aa: CASSTASGYEQYF

abundance: .
j_gene: TRBJ1-3
d_gene: .
v_gene: TRBV19
CDR3nt: TGTGCCAGTAGTATAAGTCAAGGTGGCAGGTCTGGAAACACCATATATTTT
CDR3aa: CASSISQGGRSGNTIYF

abundance: .
j_gene: TRBJ2-7
d_gene: .
v_gene: TRBV7-9
CDR3nt: TGTGCCAGCAGCTCAACAGAATTATCCTACGAGCAGTACTTC
CDR3aa: CASSSTELSYEQYF

abundance: .
j_gene: TRBJ1-1
d_gene: TRBD1
v_gene: TRBV5-4
CDR3nt: TGTGCCAGCAGCTCACCGGGACAGGCATACATGAACACTGAAGCTTTCTTT
CDR3aa: CASSSPGQAYMNTEAFF

abundance: .
j_gene: TRBJ2-7
d_gene: .
v_gene: TRBV11-2
CDR3nt: TGTGCCAGCAGCTTAAGGGTTGGGACACAAGATTACGAGCAGTACTTC
CDR3aa: CASSLRVGTQDYEQYF

abundance: .
j_gene: TRBJ2-7
d_gene: .
v_gene: TRBV11-2
CDR3nt: TGTGCCAGCAGCTTAGGGATGCCTAAAGGCAACGAGCAGTACTTC
CDR3aa: CASSLGMPKGNEQYF

abundance: .
j_gene: TRBJ2-7
d_gene: .
v_gene: TRBV2
CDR3nt: TGTGCCAGCATCGACAGTGCCTACGGAGGTGACGAGCAGTACTTC
CDR3aa: CASIDSAYGGDEQYF

abundance: .
j_gene: TRBJ2-7
d_gene: .
v_gene: TRBV7-3
CDR3nt: TGTGCCAGCAGCCTCCCTCGTGGTGACGAGCAGTACTTC
CDR3aa: CASSLPRGDEQYF

abundance: .
j_gene: TRBJ1-6
d_gene: TRBD1
v_gene: TRBV30
CDR3nt: TGTGCCTGGGAGGGACAGGCCTATAATTCACCCCTCCACTTT
CDR3aa: CAWEGQAYNSPLHF

abundance: .
j_gene: TRBJ2-7
d_gene: .
v_gene: TRBV11-2
CDR3nt: TGTGCCAGCAGCTCCACTAAGGAGCAGTACTTC
CDR3aa: CASSSTKEQYF

abundance: .
j_gene: TRBJ1-3
d_gene: TRBD1
v_gene: TRBV18
CDR3nt: TGTGCCAGCTCACCGATAAAGGGGGCACTTTTTGTAGACACCATATATTTT
CDR3aa: CASSPIKGALFVDTIYF

abundance: .
j_gene: TRBJ2-3
d_gene: TRBD2
v_gene: TRBV6-1
CDR3nt: TGTGCCAGCAGTGAAGGCGCCAGCGGGAGGAATACGCAGTATTTT
CDR3aa: CASSEGASGRNTQYF

abundance: .
j_gene: TRBJ1-1
d_gene: .
v_gene: TRBV5-6
CDR3nt: TGTGCCAGCAGCCTCCGGGACCGGGTTCCCGAAGCTTTCTTT
CDR3aa: CASSLRDRVPEAFF